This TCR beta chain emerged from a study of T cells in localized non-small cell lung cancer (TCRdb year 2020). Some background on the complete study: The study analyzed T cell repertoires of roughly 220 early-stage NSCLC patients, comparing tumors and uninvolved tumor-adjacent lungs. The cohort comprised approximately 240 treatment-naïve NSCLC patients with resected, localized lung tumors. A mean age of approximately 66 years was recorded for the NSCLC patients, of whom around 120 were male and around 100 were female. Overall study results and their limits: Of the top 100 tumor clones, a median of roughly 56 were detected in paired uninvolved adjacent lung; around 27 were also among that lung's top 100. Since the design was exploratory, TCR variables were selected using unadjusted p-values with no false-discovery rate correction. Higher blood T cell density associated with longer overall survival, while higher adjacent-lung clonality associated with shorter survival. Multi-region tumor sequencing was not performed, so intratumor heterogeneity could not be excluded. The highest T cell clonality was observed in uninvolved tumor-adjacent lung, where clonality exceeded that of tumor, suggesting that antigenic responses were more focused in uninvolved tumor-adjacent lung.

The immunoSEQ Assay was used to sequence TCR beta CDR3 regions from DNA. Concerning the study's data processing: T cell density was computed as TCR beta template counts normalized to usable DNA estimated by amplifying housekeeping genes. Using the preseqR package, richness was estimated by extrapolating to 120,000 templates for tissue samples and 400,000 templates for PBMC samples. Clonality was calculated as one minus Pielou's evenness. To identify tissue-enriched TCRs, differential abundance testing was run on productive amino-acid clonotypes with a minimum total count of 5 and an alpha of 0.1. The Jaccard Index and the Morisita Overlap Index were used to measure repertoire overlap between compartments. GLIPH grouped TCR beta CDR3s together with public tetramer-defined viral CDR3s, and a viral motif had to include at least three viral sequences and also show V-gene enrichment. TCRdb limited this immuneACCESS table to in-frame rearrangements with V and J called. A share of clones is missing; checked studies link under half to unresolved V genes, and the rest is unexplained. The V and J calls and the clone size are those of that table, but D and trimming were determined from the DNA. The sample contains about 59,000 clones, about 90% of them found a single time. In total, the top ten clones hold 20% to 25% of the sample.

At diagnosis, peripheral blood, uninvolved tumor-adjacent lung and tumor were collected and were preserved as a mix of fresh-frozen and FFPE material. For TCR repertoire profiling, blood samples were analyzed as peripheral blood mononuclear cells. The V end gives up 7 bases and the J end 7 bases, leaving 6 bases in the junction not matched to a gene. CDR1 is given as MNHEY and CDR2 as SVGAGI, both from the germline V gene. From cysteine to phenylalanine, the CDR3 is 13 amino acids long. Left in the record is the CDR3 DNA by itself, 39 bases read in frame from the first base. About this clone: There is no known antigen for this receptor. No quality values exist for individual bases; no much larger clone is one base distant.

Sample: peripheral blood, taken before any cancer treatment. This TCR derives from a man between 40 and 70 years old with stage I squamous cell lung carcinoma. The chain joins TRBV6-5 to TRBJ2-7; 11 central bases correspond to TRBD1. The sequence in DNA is TGTGCCAGCAAAGGACAGGGGGCGCAGGAGCAGTACTTC. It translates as CASKGQGAQEQYF.